This T cell receptor (beta chain) was sequenced for a study of molecular identifiers for immune sequencing clone quantification. Study-wide results and caveats: Clones with over 20 RNA copies captured over 99% of effector molecules but under 1% of naive ones. Detection of one spiked Jurkat cell's TCR RNA reportedly worked in 750,000 to 1,000,000 naive cells.

Concerning this clonotype: The target antigen is unknown. One end of the junction is discordant with germline, which a read error may explain.

This CDR3 has 15 residues. Germline CDR1 is SGHDT and CDR2 is YYEEEE. Sorting captured naive CD8 T cells as CD8+CD4-CCR7+CD45RA+. Methods described previously were used for bulk TCR libraries, and listed TCR primers were applied. TCRdb called the PCR reads again in MiXCR, with one record for every CDR3 protein. This sample has under 600,000 distinct CDR3 sequences, with 20% to 25% found just once. This receptor was identified in a human donor in good health. Some libraries in this study had Jurkat cell RNA spiked in. The chain carries TRBV5-6 and TRBJ2-4; D perhaps matches TRBD2 (5 bases). Sequenced sample: naive CD8+ T cells from blood, with Jurkat cell RNA spiked in. Subset of the sample: FACS-sorted CD8+CD4-CCR7+CD45RA+ naive T cells. As DNA, the CDR3 is TGTGTCAGCAGCTCCATCCCCCTAGCCAAAAGCATTCAGTACTTC. This codes for CVSSSIPLAKSIQYF.